Shown below are 20 T cell receptor beta chains from a single sample sequenced in a study of OX40 agonist ivuxolimab in advanced cancers. The data were produced by immunoSEQ multiplex PCR, yet TCRdb's version contains in-frame clones alone and is incomplete. The sample consists of tens of thousands of clones, over 75% of them appearing once. The starting material was CD4+ or CD8+ T cells sorted from blood, obtained in a trial of the OX40 agonist ivuxolimab. Receptor source: an adult with an advanced solid tumor such as melanoma, head and neck, liver or kidney cancer.

The chain joins TRBV5-6 to TRBJ2-2, with D possibly TRBD1 on 5 matching bases. Germline CDR1 SGHDT, CDR2 YYEEEE. This CDR3 spans 16 amino acids. The V end was cut by 4 bases, the J end by 0 bases, with 13 bases between. The CDR3 region has the DNA TGTGCCAGCAGCCTGATTAGGACATCGAACACCGGGGAGCTGTTTTTT. Its translation: CASSLIRTSNTGELFF.

This clone was counted a few times. The chain carries TRBV18 and TRBJ2-7; D unresolved. There are 13 residues in the CDR3. Between the trimmed V and J ends, which lost 3 bases and 0 bases, there was a span of 6 bases. Germline CDR1 and CDR2: KGHSH and LQKENI. The CDR3 DNA reads TGTGCCAGCTCACCTCCAGCCTCCTACGAGCAGTACTTC. This sequence encodes CASSPPASYEQYF.

The chain couples TRBV11-2 to TRBJ2-7; tentatively, D is TRBD1 or TRBD2 (7 bases each). Germline lookup yields CDR1 SGHAT and CDR2 FQNNGV. Deletions cut 0 bases from V and 2 bases from J, with 11 bases between. The CDR3 covers 15 residues. CDR3 sequence reads: CASSLDRGGPYEQYF. The CDR3 DNA follows: TGTGCCAGCAGCTTAGACAGGGGGGGCCCCTACGAGCAGTACTTC.

This clone was detected a few times. The rearrangement joins TRBV29-1 to TRBJ1-1, with no clear D. The CDR3 has 12 residues. Germline V lookup: CDR1 SQVTM, CDR2 ANQGSEA. Deletions cut 5 bases from V and 0 bases from J, with 7 bases between. CDR3 amino acids: CSVMPMNTEAFF. DNA for the CDR3: TGCAGCGTTATGCCTATGAACACTGAAGCTTTCTTT.

The J gene is TRBJ2-1, the V gene TRBV19; D call uncertain. The CDR3 spans 16 residues. V lost 3 bases and J 0 bases, leaving 12 bases between the germline ends. Germline-derived CDR1 and CDR2 are LNHDA and SQIVND (reference sequence). CDR3 coding DNA: TGTGCCAGTAGTATTCATAGGGCTAGCTCCTACAATGAGCAGTTCTTC. Translated, it gives CASSIHRASSYNEQFF. The complete variable domain, with remaining parts taken from reference TRBV19 and TRBJ2-1, reads DGGITQSPKYLFRKEGQNVTLSCEQNLNHDAMYWYRQDPGQGLRLIYYSQIVNDFQKGDIAEGYSVSREKKESFPLTVTSAQKNPTAFYLCASSIHRASSYNEQFFGPGTRLTVL.

This chain joins TRBV11-3 and TRBJ2-7; 9 nucleotides line up with TRBD1. This CDR3 region has 18 residues. J was trimmed by 4 bases and V by 5 bases; bases with no gene match: 18. Germline CDR1 is SGHNT and CDR2 is YENEEA. CDR3 in DNA: TGTGCCAGCAGCCTAGTATATACTACAGGGGGCGCAGGGTACGAGCAGTACTTC. It encodes CASSLVYTTGGAGYEQYF. Variable domain in full (rest from reference TRBV11-3 and TRBJ2-7): EAGVVQSPRYKIIEKKQPVAFWCNPISGHNTLYWYLQNLGQGPELLIRYENEEAVDDSQLPKDRFSAERLKGVDSTLKIQPAELGDSAVYLCASSLVYTTGGAGYEQYFGPGTRLTVT.

The CDR3 nucleotides are TGTGCCAGCTCATCTGGACAGGTAGCAGATACGCAGTATTTT. Its protein product is CASSSGQVADTQYF. This rearrangement joins TRBV18 to TRBJ2-3; 7 bases are a match to TRBD1. This CDR3 region has 14 residues. Germline CDR1 KGHSH, CDR2 LQKENI. The J segment lost 4 bases and the V segment lost 5 bases, leaving 6 bases of the junction unmatched.

This clone showed up just once. The chain couples TRBV14 to TRBJ1-4, with 8 bases that match TRBD1. The J segment lost 6 bases and the V segment lost 1 base, leaving 10 bases of the junction unmatched. The CDR3 extends over 17 amino acids. Germline V gene data show CDR1 as SGHDN and CDR2 as FVKESK. CDR3 sequence: CASSQVKGQGGDEKLFF. The CDR3 coding sequence is TGTGCCAGCAGCCAAGTGAAAGGACAGGGAGGGGATGAAAAACTGTTTTTT.

The chain couples TRBV6-1 to TRBJ1-1; 8 bases fit TRBD1. With 7 bases clipped from V and 0 bases from J, the junction kept 7 bases outside the gene matches. The CDR3 sequence is 15 residues long. Germline loops: CDR1 MNHNS, CDR2 SASEGT. In nucleotides, the CDR3 is TGTGCCAGCACCTTGACAGGGGTGGTGAACACTGAAGCTTTCTTT. This sequence encodes CASTLTGVVNTEAFF.

This chain joins TRBV5-1 and TRBJ1-1; 11 positions match TRBD1. CDR1 is SGHRS, CDR2 YFSETQ, per germline. This CDR3 region has 15 residues. V was pared by 0 bases and J by 4 bases, with 2 bases of the junction left unmatched. The CDR3 protein is CASSLGTGGFTEAFF. In DNA form, the CDR3 reads TGCGCCAGCAGCTTGGGGACAGGGGGCTTCACTGAAGCTTTCTTT.

The chain couples TRBV27 to TRBJ1-4, with 10 bases identical to TRBD1. Trimming cost V 5 bases and J 7 bases; bases outside gene matches: 7. This CDR3 contains 15 residues. CDR1 MNHEY and CDR2 SMNVEV come from the germline V gene (reference sequence). CDR3 nucleotide sequence: TGTGCCAGCAGTCCCTGGACAGGGGGAAGTGAAAAACTGTTTTTT. Its translation is CASSPWTGGSEKLFF.

This chain joins TRBV5-4 and TRBJ2-3, with 7 bases aligning to TRBD1. Germline trimming cut 4 bases from V and 0 bases from J; bases unmatched to any gene: 8. The germline V gene has CDR1 SGHNT and CDR2 YYREEE (reference sequence). CDR3 length: 16 residues. CDR3 sequence reads: CASSPGQVRSTDTQYF. CDR3 nucleotide sequence: TGTGCCAGCAGCCCCGGACAGGTTAGGAGCACAGATACGCAGTATTTT. The whole variable domain, remainder taken from reference TRBV5-4 and TRBJ2-3, is ETGVTQSPTHLIKTRGQQVTLRCSSQSGHNTVSWYQQALGQGPQFIFQYYREEENGRGNFPPRFSGLQFPNYSSELNVNALELDDSALYLCASSPGQVRSTDTQYFGPGTRLTVL.

The rearrangement joins TRBV6-1 to TRBJ2-7; D may be TRBD1 (6 bases). The length of the CDR3 is 13 residues. V was pared by 3 bases and J by 6 bases, with 12 bases between. CDR1 MNHNS and CDR2 SASEGT come from the germline V gene. CDR3 bases: TGTGCCAGCAGTGAGGCAGGGGTGGGCGAGCAGTACTTC. Translated: CASSEAGVGEQYF.

The V gene is TRBV19, the J gene TRBJ2-5; 8 bases are shared with TRBD2. V lost 6 bases to trimming and J lost 4 bases; unmatched junction nucleotides: 4. The CDR3 extends over 13 amino acids. Germline CDR1 LNHDA, CDR2 SQIVND (reference sequence). The CDR3 spells CASRREGGETQYF. The CDR3 DNA sequence: TGTGCCAGTAGACGGGAGGGCGGAGAGACCCAGTACTTC.

This sequence joins TRBV27 and TRBJ2-3; 11 bases are shared with TRBD2. Germline V gene sequence: CDR1 MNHEY, CDR2 SMNVEV (reference sequence). The CDR3 length is 13 residues. The V and J ends lost 11 bases and 6 bases, in that order; junction bases with no gene match: 7. This CDR3 is CASGLAATDTQYF. The DNA of the CDR3 is TGTGCCTCGGGACTAGCGGCCACGGATACGCAGTATTTT.

The rearrangement links TRBV29-1 to TRBJ2-3; the D gene is possibly TRBD2 (5 bases). Trimming cost V 4 bases and J 2 bases, with 16 bases left between them. CDR1 is SQVTM, CDR2 ANQGSEA, per germline. CDR3 length equals 15 residues. CDR3 amino acids: CSVGVIGLHTDTQYF. DNA for the CDR3: TGCAGCGTTGGAGTCATCGGACTTCACACAGATACGCAGTATTTT.

The V call is TRBV11-2, the J call TRBJ2-3; D is undetermined. This CDR3 spans 14 amino acids. Germline V gene lookup returns CDR1 SGHAT and CDR2 FQNNGV. Deletions cut 2 bases from V and 4 bases from J, with 10 bases between. The CDR3: CASSLRLLPDTQYF. The CDR3 region has the DNA TGTGCCAGCAGCTTAAGGCTCCTACCAGATACGCAGTATTTT.

The J gene is TRBJ2-1, the V gene TRBV5-4; perhaps TRBD2 as D (6 bases). CDR1 SGHNT and CDR2 YYREEE come from the germline V gene (reference sequence). The CDR3 contains 19 residues. V was cut by 3 bases and J by 0 bases, with 22 bases left in between. DNA for the CDR3: TGTGCCAGCAGCTGGACGGGACTCAGGACATTGCGCTCCTACAATGAGCAGTTCTTC. Its protein product is CASSWTGLRTLRSYNEQFF.

V and J are TRBV9 and TRBJ2-7; D not certain. V was trimmed by 0 bases and J by 4 bases, leaving 14 bases between them. This CDR3 contains 15 residues. From germline, CDR1 is SGDLS and CDR2 YYNGEE. The CDR3 DNA reads TGTGCCAGCAGCGTAGGGCTAGACCCTAGGTACGAGCAGTACTTC. This sequence encodes CASSVGLDPRYEQYF.

This clone was counted between two and nine times. This sequence joins TRBV15 and TRBJ1-1, with D possibly being TRBD1 (5 bases). This CDR3 spans 13 amino acids. The V gene lost 4 bases and the J gene lost 3 bases, with 9 bases spanning the gap. Germline assignment: CDR1 LNHNV and CDR2 YYDKDF (reference sequence). CDR3 DNA: TGTGCCACCAGCATCGACAGCGACACTGAAGCTTTCTTT. It specifies CATSIDSDTEAFF.